This T cell receptor beta chain appears in the sequencing data of a study of blood T cell repertoires in COVID-19. Study in general: COVID-19 samples, acute and convalescent, were from the United States, Italy and Spain.

Repertoires were generated with immunoSEQ multiplex PCR, while TCRdb's copy carries only in-frame clones and drops some. The sample records about 46,000 clones, over 75% being singletons. From germline, CDR1 is LNHDA and CDR2 SQIVND (reference sequence). This CDR3 comprises 15 residues. Trimming took 3 bases from V and 3 from J; bases not matched to a gene: 6. The clonotype originates from a man aged 45-65 years with acute or convalescent COVID-19. The specimen sequenced was peripheral blood. The chain joins TRBV19 to TRBJ1-1, with TRBD1 matching over 8 bases. The DNA of the CDR3 is TGTGCCAGTAGTATTATACAGGGGGTAGACACTGAAGCTTTCTTT. This sequence encodes CASSIIQGVDTEAFF.